This record looks at one TCR beta chain sequence and its context. The antigen is undetermined. Germline V gene data show CDR1 as ENHRY and CDR2 as SYGVKD. V lost 0 bases to trimming and J lost 9 bases, with 12 bases between them. This CDR3 spans 14 amino acids. These data belong to a study of T cells in narcolepsy. Study context: Donors had narcolepsy type 1 or type 2, or were healthy controls. Notes on the study in general: Autoreactive clonotypes reportedly recurred in blood of same and different patients, not controls.

Libraries were prepared by immunoSEQ multiplex PCR; TCRdb keeps only in-frame clonotypes and omits some of them. The sample contains roughly 30,000 clones, roughly 77% of which appear only once. The sequenced material came from memory (CD45RA-) CD4+ T cells from blood. The chain is built from TRBV10-3 and TRBJ2-1; D might be TRBD1 or TRBD2, each matching 5 bases. This clonotype originated in a human donor in good health. The DNA of the CDR3 is TGTGCCATCAGTGAGTCGGGGGAGTCGGGTGAGCAGTTCTTC. Translated: CAISESGESGEQFF.